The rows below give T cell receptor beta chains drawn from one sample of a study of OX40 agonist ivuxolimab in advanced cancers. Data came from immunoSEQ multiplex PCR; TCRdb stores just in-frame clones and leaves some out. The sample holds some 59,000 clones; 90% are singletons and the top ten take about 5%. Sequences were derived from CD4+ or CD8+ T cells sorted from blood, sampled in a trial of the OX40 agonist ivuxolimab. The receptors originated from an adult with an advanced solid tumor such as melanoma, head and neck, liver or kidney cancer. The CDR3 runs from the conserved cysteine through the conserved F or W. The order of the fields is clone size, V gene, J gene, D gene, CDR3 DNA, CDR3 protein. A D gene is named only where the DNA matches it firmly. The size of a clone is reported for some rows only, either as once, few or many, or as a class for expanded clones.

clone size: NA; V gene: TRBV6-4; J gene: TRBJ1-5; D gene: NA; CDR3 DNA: TGTGCCAGCAGTGAGGGGGGGAATAGCAATCAGCCCCAGCATTTT; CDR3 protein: CASSEGGNSNQPQHF
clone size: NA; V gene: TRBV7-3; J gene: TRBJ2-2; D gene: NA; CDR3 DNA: TGTGCCAGCAGCCCCCCAGGTCCGACCGGGGAGCTGTTTTTT; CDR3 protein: CASSPPGPTGELFF
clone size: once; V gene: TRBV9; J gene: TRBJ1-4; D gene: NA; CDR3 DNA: TGTGCCAGCAGCCCTGTCGGACCTCTGAATGAAAAACTGTTTTTT; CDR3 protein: CASSPVGPLNEKLFF
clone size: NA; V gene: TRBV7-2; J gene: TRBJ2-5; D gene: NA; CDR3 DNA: TGTGCCAGCAGCCCTCCTGTGGGGGAGACCCAGTACTTC; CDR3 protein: CASSPPVGETQYF
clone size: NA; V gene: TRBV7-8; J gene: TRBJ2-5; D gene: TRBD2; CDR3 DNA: TGTGCCAGCATCGAACGCCTTGCGGGGGGGCTGCAAGAGACCCAGTACTTC; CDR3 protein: CASIERLAGGLQETQYF
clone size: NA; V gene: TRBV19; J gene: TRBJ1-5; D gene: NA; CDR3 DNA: TGTGCCAGTAGTATCCCCAGGATCAATCAGCCCCAGCATTTT; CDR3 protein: CASSIPRINQPQHF
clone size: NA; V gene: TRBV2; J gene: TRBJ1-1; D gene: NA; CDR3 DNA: TGTGCCAGCAGCGTAACAGGTTCTAACACTGAAGCTTTCTTT; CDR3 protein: CASSVTGSNTEAFF
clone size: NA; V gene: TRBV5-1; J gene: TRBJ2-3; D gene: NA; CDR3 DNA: TGCGCCAGCAGCTTGGGGCGGACCACAGATACGCAGTATTTT; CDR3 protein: CASSLGRTTDTQYF
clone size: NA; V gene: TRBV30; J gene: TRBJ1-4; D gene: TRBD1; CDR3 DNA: TGTGCCTGGGGGGGACAGGGAAATGAAAAACTGTTTTTT; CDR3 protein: CAWGGQGNEKLFF
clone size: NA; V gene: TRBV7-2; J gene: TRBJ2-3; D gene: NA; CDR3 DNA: TGTGCCAGCAGCTTAATCACTGGGGCCACAGATACGCAGTATTTT; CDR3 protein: CASSLITGATDTQYF
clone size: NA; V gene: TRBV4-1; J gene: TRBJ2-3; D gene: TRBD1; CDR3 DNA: TGCGCCAGCAGCCAGCTGGGACAGGGAATGCATGATACGCAGTATTTT; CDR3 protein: CASSQLGQGMHDTQYF
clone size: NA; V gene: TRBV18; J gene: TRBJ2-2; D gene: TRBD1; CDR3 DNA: TGTGCCAGCTCACCGGGACAGCCGAACACCGGGGAGCTGTTTTTT; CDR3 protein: CASSPGQPNTGELFF
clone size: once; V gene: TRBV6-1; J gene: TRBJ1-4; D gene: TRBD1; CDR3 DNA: TGTGCCAGCAGCTACATGGGACAGGGGGACGAAAAACTGTTTTTT; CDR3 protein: CASSYMGQGDEKLFF
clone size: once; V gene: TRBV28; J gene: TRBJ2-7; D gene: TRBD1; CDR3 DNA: TGTGCCAGCAACCCGGCGGGACAGGGAAATTACGAGCAGTACTTC; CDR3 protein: CASNPAGQGNYEQYF
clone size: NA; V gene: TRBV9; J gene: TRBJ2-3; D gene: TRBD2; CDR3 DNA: TGTGCCAGCAGCGTAGCCCCAGCGGGGGGGACAGATACGCAGTATTTT; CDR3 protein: CASSVAPAGGTDTQYF